The clone carrying this TCR beta chain was found once. The sample belongs to a study of blood T cell repertoires in COVID-19. Overall study context: Acute and convalescent COVID-19 specimens originated in the United States, Italy and Spain. T cells, B-cell-depleted T cells, or PBMCs supplied cDNA or gDNA.

Germline values: CDR1 SGDLS, CDR2 YYNGEE. This CDR3 has 14 amino acids. V lost 6 bases, J lost 1 base, and 4 bases stayed unmatched. Authors' processing steps: Nucleated cell counts were estimated from reference gene primer amplification. Sequencing was performed with immunoSEQ multiplex PCR; in TCRdb, only in-frame clones are kept and a portion is missing. That table gives V, J and clone size, and the DNA gave D and trimming. Of 85,000 to 130,000 clones in the sample, about two thirds were seen once. The specimen sequenced was peripheral blood. The sequence derives from a human donor with acute or convalescent COVID-19. The donor label of this sample is uncertain. The genes are TRBV9 and TRBJ1-5, with 7 bases that match TRBD1. For the CDR3, the DNA is TGTGCCAGCAACAGGGGCGGGAGCAATCAGCCCCAGCATTTT. It yields the protein CASNRGGSNQPQHF. Using reference TRBV9 and TRBJ1-5 for the parts outside the CDR3, the full variable domain is DSGVTQTPKHLITATGQRVTLRCSPRSGDLSVYWYQQSLDQGLQFLIQYYNGEERAKGNILERFSAQQFPDLHSELNLSSLELGDSALYFCASNRGGSNQPQHFGDGTRLSIL.